The rows below give T cell receptor beta chains drawn from one sample of a study of beta chain features in type 1 diabetes. Profiled with immunoSEQ multiplex PCR; TCRdb holds only in-frame clones, not every one. The table records about 160,000 clones, 9% to 10% of them present only once. The sample taken for sequencing was central memory CD4+ T cells from blood. These receptors were collected from a woman in her 30s with type 1 diabetes. Both conserved end residues are part of each CDR3. Each record gives: J gene, V gene, CDR3 protein.

TRBJ2-2 TRBV2 CASSESLGELFF
TRBJ1-5 TRBV30 CAWSLRSNQPQHF
TRBJ1-4 TRBV29-1 CSASVVSEKLFF
TRBJ2-7 TRBV2 CASSEGSQAYEQYF
TRBJ2-3 TRBV7-2 CASSQAAGGGDTQYF
TRBJ1-1 TRBV30 CAWNRRDRAVSAFF
TRBJ1-2 TRBV2 CASTREGEGYGYTF
TRBJ2-7 TRBV30 CAWSGIDRSYEQYF
TRBJ2-1 TRBV18 CASSPRSGGSNNEQFF
TRBJ2-2 TRBV2 CASSGHQVDTGELFF
TRBJ1-2 TRBV15 CATSKRVTGATHGYTF
TRBJ2-1 TRBV18 CASSPPMAGKNEQFF
TRBJ2-1 TRBV6-6 CATHGERGLNEQFF
TRBJ2-7 TRBV18 CASSPSKWGLSYEQYF
TRBJ2-3 TRBV28 CASSSGVYTQYF
TRBJ2-3 TRBV18 CASSSRTSGGSDTQYF
TRBJ2-7 TRBV7-6 CASSLLGRYYEQYF
TRBJ1-2 TRBV5-6 CASHDYYGYTF
TRBJ2-7 TRBV21-1 CATLQGAREQYF
TRBJ2-3 TRBV2 CASSEASKTDTQYF
TRBJ2-1 TRBV9 CASSPTGHNNEQFF
TRBJ2-3 TRBV5-1 CASSISTDTQYF
TRBJ2-7 TRBV6-5 CASSYDTGTPYEQYF
TRBJ2-5 TRBV7-3 CASSPGGINHQTQYF
TRBJ2-1 TRBV6-5 CATKGLADYNEQFF
TRBJ2-3 TRBV29-1 CSVVSGGGPDTQYF
TRBJ1-5 TRBV18 CASSPETGIQPQHF
TRBJ2-2 TRBV10-2 CASAGFGAGELFF
TRBJ1-1 TRBV9 CASRSSQGSEAFF
TRBJ2-5 TRBV2 CASSEGQVVTQYF
TRBJ1-2 TRBV7-9 CASSLVEGRGYTF
TRBJ1-1 TRBV28 CASSLAGGTEAFF
TRBJ1-5 TRBV18 CASSRQDREGNQPQHF
TRBJ1-1 TRBV11-2 CASSRSGEGTEAFF
TRBJ2-3 TRBV10-3 CAISGGGLDATDTQYF
TRBJ2-5 TRBV11-3 CASSRSGSIETQYF
TRBJ1-1 TRBV29-1 CSAVGRLNTEAFF
TRBJ2-7 TRBV2 CASSEGRTVTLSYEQYF
TRBJ2-7 TRBV11-2 CASSLSGSTPYEQYF
TRBJ1-4 TRBV2 CASMDRGREKLFF
TRBJ2-3 TRBV19 CASSGGGTDTQYF
TRBJ1-1 TRBV14 CASSQGGGSAEAFF
TRBJ2-5 TRBV6-5 CASSYYQAAQETQYF
TRBJ2-1 TRBV4-2 CASSQVGLAEINEQFF
TRBJ2-1 TRBV5-1 CASSQGLAGQNEQFF
TRBJ2-2 TRBV5-6 CASSFSRTSGSSGELFF
TRBJ1-1 TRBV18 CASSPFPQGNANTEAFF
TRBJ2-1 TRBV28 CASSFNSRSYNEQFF
TRBJ1-5 TRBV7-9 CASSFGSGLNQPQHF
TRBJ1-2 TRBV4-2 CASSPGQGAADNYGYTF
TRBJ2-7 TRBV30 CAWSEKGTGSYEQYF
TRBJ1-2 TRBV11-2 CASSLGWGGTYGYTF
TRBJ2-5 TRBV19 CASSTPQTSGSWRETQYF
TRBJ2-7 TRBV5-1 CASRQTGVEQYF
TRBJ2-1 TRBV6-1 CASTQAWTGDNEQFF
TRBJ2-5 TRBV6-1 CASSEAVETQYF
TRBJ2-7 TRBV15 CATSLRLAGGSEQYF
TRBJ2-1 TRBV29-1 CSGGRSYNEQFF
TRBJ2-5 TRBV18 CASSRQTSGKETQYF